The clone carrying this T cell receptor beta chain was observed a few times. As handled by the study authors: How many nucleated cells were present was estimated from reference gene primer amplification. Produced via immunoSEQ multiplex PCR; TCRdb's table is partial and in-frame only. V and J calls and clone size are given by that table; D and trimming were obtained from the DNA. The sample lists a few hundred thousand clones; about 86% were seen once. This entry comes from a study of blood T cell repertoires in COVID-19. The source of this sequence is a man aged 30 to 39 with active or convalescent COVID-19. Material: peripheral blood.

Here the CDR3 DNA reads TGTGCCAGTAGACAACTCCGGAGGACAGGGGGCGCGGGGGACACCGGGGAGCTGTTTTTT. This translates into CASRQLRRTGGAGDTGELFF. The rearrangement uses TRBV19 and TRBJ2-2; 11 nucleotides match TRBD1. The length of the CDR3 is 20 residues. Trimming at V came to 6 bases and at J to 3 bases, leaving 18 bases not matched to a gene. CDR1 LNHDA and CDR2 SQIVND come from the germline V gene (reference sequence).